These 9 T cell receptor beta chains originate from one sample sequenced in a study of T-cell memory formation after mild COVID-19. TCRdb redid the calling of the 5' RACE reads with MiXCR, one entry per CDR3 protein. The table includes roughly 150,000 distinct CDR3 sequences, about 14% detected once. Material for sequencing was PBMCs or a T cell subset sorted from them (not recorded which). Every receptor here comes from an adult woman who had mild COVID-19 (a few samples of this study predate the infection). Cell type and time point are not known.

This clonotype was seen only a few times. CDR3 DNA sequence: TGTGCCAGCAGCCAAGATTCTTGGGGTAACTCGAATCGGGAAGCTTTCTTT. Translating gives CASSQDSWGNSNREAFF. This chain joins TRBV4-2 and TRBJ1-1; D is ambiguous. The CDR3 is made up of 17 amino acids. Germline lookup yields CDR1 LGHNA and CDR2 YNFKEQ. V dropped 0 bases and J dropped 8 bases, with 22 bases sitting between them.

This clonotype was seen repeatedly, ten times or more. The chain links TRBV15 to TRBJ2-5; D remains unclear. The CDR3 contains 15 residues. The germline V gene encodes CDR1 LNHNV and CDR2 YYDKDF (reference sequence). Between the trimmed V and J ends, which lost 0 bases and 5 bases, there was a span of 13 bases. The CDR3 region has the DNA TGTGCCACCAGCAGAGAGTACAGCTTCTTGGAGACCCAGTACTTC. Translated, it gives CATSREYSFLETQYF.

In its sample, this clonotype was seen a few times. This chain joins TRBV6-5 and TRBJ2-7; 9 nucleotides align to TRBD2. The CDR3 length is 15 residues. Germline values: CDR1 MNHEY, CDR2 SVGAGI. V lost 2 bases, J lost 2 bases, and 4 bases stayed unmatched. The CDR3 sequence: CASSYAGGRAYEQYF. The CDR3 region has the DNA TGTGCCAGCAGTTACGCGGGCGGGAGGGCCTACGAGCAGTACTTC.

The chain uses TRBV2 and TRBJ2-1; no reliable D call. V lost 8 bases, J lost 8 bases, and 10 bases lay in between. CDR1 SNHLY and CDR2 FYNNEI come from the germline V gene. This CDR3 spans 11 amino acids. The CDR3 DNA sequence: TGTGCCAGCGCTTATTGGGATGAGCAGTTCTTC. Translated, it gives CASAYWDEQFF.

The CDR3 sequence is CASSQENEQYF. For the CDR3, the DNA is TGTGCCAGCAGCCAAGAAAATGAGCAGTACTTC. V and J are TRBV4-2 and TRBJ2-7; no reliable D call. Germline V gene sequence: CDR1 LGHNA, CDR2 YNFKEQ. The CDR3 length is 11 residues. V gave up 0 bases and J gave up 7 bases, with 4 bases separating them.

V and J are TRBV2 and TRBJ2-1; D is perhaps TRBD1 (6 bases). The ends were cut back, 4 bases at V and 6 bases at J, with 16 bases in the middle. The CDR3 spans 15 residues. Germline CDR1 is SNHLY and CDR2 is FYNNEI. The CDR3 is CASSADSAAINEQFF. CDR3 coding DNA: TGTGCCAGCAGTGCGGACAGTGCGGCGATCAATGAGCAGTTCTTC.

This rearrangement joins TRBV6-5 to TRBJ1-3; TRBD1 matches 11 bases. Germline CDR1 and CDR2: MNHEY and SVGAGI. The V segment lost 6 bases and the J segment 2 bases; nucleotides outside the gene matches: 3. The CDR3 covers 15 residues. DNA for the CDR3: TGTGCCAGCAGACGGACAGGGGGCACTGGAAACACCATATATTTT. Amino acids: CASRRTGGTGNTIYF.

A few counts support this clonotype. The chain links TRBV5-1 to TRBJ1-1; D is unclear. The V end was cut by 4 bases, the J end by 1 base, with 11 bases between. The germline CDR1 and CDR2 sequences are SGHRS and YFSETQ. The CDR3 spans 14 residues. The CDR3, as DNA: TGCGCCAGCAGCGACCGGACCGGGAACACTGAAGCTTTCTTT. Protein: CASSDRTGNTEAFF.

As DNA, the CDR3 is TGTGCCAGCAGCTCGGGCGGCGGACGCCCCTACTTC. Translation gives CASSSGGGRPYF. This rearrangement joins TRBV7-2 to TRBJ2-5; unclear D gene. The CDR3 totals 12 residues. Trimming cost V 4 bases and J 14 bases, with 17 bases left between them. Germline assignment: CDR1 SGHTA and CDR2 FQGNSA.